Presented here are 22 T cell receptor beta chains from one specimen sequenced in a study of neoadjuvant nivolumab and ipilimumab in lung cancer. This table comes from immunoSEQ multiplex PCR, and its TCRdb copy is limited to in-frame clones, with some not included. The sample has over 6,000 clones, 75% to 90% seen once. Source: tumor tissue, taken after neoadjuvant nivolumab, alone or with ipilimumab, at or shortly before surgery. The receptors here all came from an adult with non-small cell lung cancer.

The rearrangement joins TRBV7-9 to TRBJ2-1, with 11 bases identical to TRBD1. V dropped 0 bases and J dropped 7; count of bases not matched to a gene: 5. CDR1 SEHNR and CDR2 FQNEAQ come from the germline V gene (reference sequence). The CDR3 sequence is 16 residues long. The chain's CDR3 is CASSLAGQGALNEQFF. As DNA, the CDR3 is TGTGCCAGCAGCTTAGCAGGACAGGGGGCGCTAAATGAGCAGTTCTTC.

The chain combines TRBV18 with TRBJ1-1, with D possibly being TRBD1 (5 bases). The CDR3 length is 14 residues. Trimming cost V 3 bases and J 6 bases, with 14 bases left between them. CDR1 is KGHSH, CDR2 LQKENI, per germline. The CDR3 sequence is CASSPGDRRAEAFF. CDR3 coding DNA: TGTGCCAGCTCACCGGGAGACAGAAGGGCTGAAGCTTTCTTT.

V gene TRBV19 combines with J gene TRBJ1-5, with D possibly being TRBD1 (6 bases). Germline V gives CDR1 LNHDA, CDR2 SQIVND (reference sequence). Trimming took off 4 bases at V and 5 bases at J, with 9 bases between the two ends. The CDR3 length is 13 residues. CDR3 DNA sequence: TGTGCCAGTAGTAACAACAGGGATCAGCCCCAGCATTTT. Encoded protein: CASSNNRDQPQHF.

The rearrangement uses TRBV18 and TRBJ2-6; no firm D call. Trimming left V 3 bases short and J 2 bases short, with 11 bases between. The CDR3 has 16 amino acids. Germline loops: CDR1 KGHSH, CDR2 LQKENI. The CDR3 DNA is TGTGCCAGCTCACCGAACAAGGCCCCTGGGGCCAACGTCCTGACTTTC. Translation: CASSPNKAPGANVLTF.

V is TRBV6-4 and J is TRBJ2-3; 10 bases are shared with TRBD1. Germline V gives CDR1 MRHNA, CDR2 SNTAGT. CDR3 length equals 14 residues. V lost 2 bases and J lost 4; bases outside the gene matches: 0. The CDR3 nucleotides read TGTGCCAGCAGTGACGGACAGGGGGCAGATACGCAGTATTTT. Encoded protein: CASSDGQGADTQYF.

The chain couples TRBV6-1 to TRBJ1-2, with D unresolved. CDR3 length: 11 amino acids. Germline V gives CDR1 MNHNS, CDR2 SASEGT. V was trimmed by 1 base and J by 8 bases, leaving 5 bases between them. DNA of the CDR3: TGTGCCAGCAGTGAAGAGGAGGGCTACACCTTC. Encoded protein: CASSEEEGYTF.

The chain combines TRBV28 with TRBJ1-1, with D perhaps matching TRBD1 (6 bases). The CDR3 is 15 residues long. From germline, CDR1 is MDHEN and CDR2 SYDVKM. V was shortened by 5 bases and J by 5 bases, with 18 bases between the two germline ends. This chain's CDR3 is CASSTASRGGTEAFF. The CDR3 nucleotides read TGTGCCAGCAGTACAGCCTCGAGAGGGGGGACTGAAGCTTTCTTT.

V usage is TRBV5-8 and J usage is TRBJ2-5, with D unclear. CDR1 SGHTS and CDR2 YDEGEE come from the germline V gene. V was clipped by 7 bases and J by 3 bases, with 10 bases between them. There are 12 residues in the CDR3. The CDR3 region is CASPLGKETQYF. For the CDR3, the DNA is TGTGCCAGCCCCCTAGGGAAAGAGACCCAGTACTTC.

This chain connects TRBV5-1 to TRBJ2-3, with D possibly matching TRBD1 (6 bases). In germline, CDR1 is SGHRS, CDR2 YFSETQ. The CDR3 spans 15 residues. Trimming took off 4 bases at V and 2 bases at J, with 14 bases between the two ends. The CDR3 reads CASSQTLGATDTQYF. The CDR3 nucleotides read TGCGCCAGCAGCCAAACCCTGGGGGCCACAGATACGCAGTATTTT.

The chain employs TRBV4-2 and TRBJ1-2; D is unresolved. CDR1 is LGHNA, CDR2 YNFKEQ, per germline. Trimming cost V 2 bases and J 6 bases, with 13 bases left between them. This CDR3 is built from 14 residues. The CDR3 DNA reads as TGTGCCAGCAGCCAAATAGGCACTACTAATGGCTACACCTTC. Translating gives CASSQIGTTNGYTF.

This chain links TRBV4-2 with TRBJ2-2; a possible D gene is TRBD2 (7 bases). The V gene lost 3 bases and the J gene lost 5 bases, with 13 bases spanning the gap. Germline V lookup: CDR1 LGHNA, CDR2 YNFKEQ. The length of the CDR3 is 15 residues. The CDR3 loop is CASSQGGRQTGELFF. CDR3 bases: TGTGCCAGCAGCCAGGGGGGGCGTCAAACCGGGGAGCTGTTTTTT.

This chain links TRBV5-1 with TRBJ2-2, with D perhaps assigned TRBD1 or TRBD2 (8 bases each). Trimming shortened V by 3 bases and J by 3 bases, and 15 bases separated the two germline ends. The CDR3 extends over 16 amino acids. Germline V CDR1 and CDR2: SGHRS, YFSETQ. CDR3 nucleotide sequence: TGCGCCAGCAGCTGGACAGGGCGGGGGGACACCGGGGAGCTGTTTTTT. Translation: CASSWTGRGDTGELFF.

The rearrangement joins TRBV5-1 to TRBJ2-1; 9 positions match TRBD2. This CDR3 is built from 18 residues. Germline trimming cut 0 bases from V and 6 bases from J; bases unmatched to any gene: 13. Looked up from germline, CDR1 is SGHRS and CDR2 is YFSETQ. CDR3 protein: CASSLASLASGATNEQFF. The CDR3 DNA sequence: TGCGCCAGCAGCTTGGCGTCTTTGGCTAGCGGGGCGACCAATGAGCAGTTCTTC.

This chain connects TRBV6-1 to TRBJ2-7; TRBD1 matches 9 bases. CDR3 size: 15 residues. The ends lost 2 bases at V and 5 bases at J; junction bases unmatched: 7. Germline V gives CDR1 MNHNS, CDR2 SASEGT. CDR3 sequence: CASSESRDRVHEQYF. The DNA of the CDR3 is TGTGCCAGCAGTGAATCTAGGGACAGGGTTCACGAGCAGTACTTC.

The chain combines TRBV27 with TRBJ1-2; D possibly corresponds to TRBD1 (6 bases). Trimming left V 0 bases short and J 8 bases short, with 13 bases between. The CDR3 totals 14 residues. Germline assignment: CDR1 MNHEY and CDR2 SMNVEV (reference sequence). CDR3 region: CASSLSLVGAGYTF. The CDR3, as DNA: TGTGCCAGCAGTTTATCGCTCGTGGGGGCGGGCTACACCTTC.

The gene calls are TRBV23-1 and TRBJ1-5, with 8 bases lining up with TRBD1. TRBV23-1 is flagged as an ORF with uncertain function. Trimming cost V 0 bases and J 3 bases; bases outside gene matches: 1. The length of the CDR3 is 15 residues. CDR3 amino acids: CASSQSGQVNQPQHF. CDR3 bases: TGCGCCAGCAGTCAATCGGGACAGGTCAATCAGCCCCAGCATTTT.

This rearrangement joins TRBV7-6 to TRBJ2-7, with a possible D match to TRBD2 (7 bases). CDR3 size: 15 residues. The germline V gene encodes CDR1 SGHVS and CDR2 FNYEAQ. Trimming removed 5 bases at V and 3 bases at J, with 17 bases between. In DNA, the CDR3 is TGTGCCAGCAGCGTTTCTGGCGGGGGCCTCTACGAGCAGTACTTC. It specifies CASSVSGGGLYEQYF.

V gene TRBV4-3 combines with J gene TRBJ2-4; D is unresolved. V was cut by 4 bases and J by 3 bases, with 10 bases left in between. This CDR3 has 14 residues. Germline V gene data show CDR1 as LGHNA and CDR2 as YSLEER. The CDR3: CASSPVGVKNIQYF. CDR3 DNA sequence: TGCGCCAGCAGCCCAGTAGGAGTCAAAAACATTCAGTACTTC.

This chain joins TRBV5-1 and TRBJ2-3; D remains ambiguous. From germline, CDR1 is SGHRS and CDR2 YFSETQ. V was shortened by 2 bases and J by 5 bases, with 9 bases between the two germline ends. The CDR3 runs 13 residues. CDR3 residues: CASSLIPEDTQYF. In nucleotides, the CDR3 is TGCGCCAGCAGCTTAATTCCGGAAGATACGCAGTATTTT. Drawing the rest from reference TRBV5-1 and TRBJ2-3, the complete variable domain is KAGVTQTPRYLIKTRGQQVTLSCSPISGHRSVSWYQQTPGQGLQFLFEYFSETQRNKGNFPGRFSGRQFSNSRSEMNVSTLELGDSALYLCASSLIPEDTQYFGPGTRLTVL.

V is TRBV6-5 and J is TRBJ1-2, with D maybe TRBD1 (6 bases). The CDR3 is 13 residues long. Trimming left V 5 bases short and J 5 bases short, with 12 bases between. CDR1 and CDR2 from the germline V gene are MNHEY and SVGAGI. CDR3 loop: CASSPTGMYGYTF. CDR3 coding DNA: TGTGCCAGCAGTCCAACAGGGATGTATGGCTACACCTTC.

The chain employs TRBV7-2 and TRBJ1-2; 9 positions agree with TRBD1. V dropped 6 bases and J dropped 1; count of bases not matched to a gene: 9. Per germline, CDR1 SGHTA and CDR2 FQGNSA. The CDR3 is made up of 16 amino acids. CDR3 nucleotides: TGTGCCAGCAGTCCTCTGACAGGGGGATATAACTATGGCTACACCTTC. This encodes CASSPLTGGYNYGYTF. The whole variable domain, filled in from reference TRBV7-2 and TRBJ1-2, reads GAGVSQSPSNKVTEKGKDVELRCDPISGHTALYWYRQSLGQGLEFLIYFQGNSAPDKSGLPSDRFSAERTGGSVSTLTIQRTQQEDSAVYLCASSPLTGGYNYGYTFGSGTRLTVV.

The J gene is TRBJ2-7, the V gene TRBV5-4; 13 bases match TRBD2. Losses at the gene ends were 0 bases for V and 4 bases for J; bases not matched to a gene: 13. The CDR3 totals 19 residues. Germline V gene sequence: CDR1 SGHNT, CDR2 YYREEE (reference sequence). CDR3 protein: CASSLAQTSGGGFCYEQYF. DNA for the CDR3: TGTGCCAGCAGCTTGGCCCAAACTAGCGGGGGGGGCTTCTGTTACGAGCAGTACTTC.